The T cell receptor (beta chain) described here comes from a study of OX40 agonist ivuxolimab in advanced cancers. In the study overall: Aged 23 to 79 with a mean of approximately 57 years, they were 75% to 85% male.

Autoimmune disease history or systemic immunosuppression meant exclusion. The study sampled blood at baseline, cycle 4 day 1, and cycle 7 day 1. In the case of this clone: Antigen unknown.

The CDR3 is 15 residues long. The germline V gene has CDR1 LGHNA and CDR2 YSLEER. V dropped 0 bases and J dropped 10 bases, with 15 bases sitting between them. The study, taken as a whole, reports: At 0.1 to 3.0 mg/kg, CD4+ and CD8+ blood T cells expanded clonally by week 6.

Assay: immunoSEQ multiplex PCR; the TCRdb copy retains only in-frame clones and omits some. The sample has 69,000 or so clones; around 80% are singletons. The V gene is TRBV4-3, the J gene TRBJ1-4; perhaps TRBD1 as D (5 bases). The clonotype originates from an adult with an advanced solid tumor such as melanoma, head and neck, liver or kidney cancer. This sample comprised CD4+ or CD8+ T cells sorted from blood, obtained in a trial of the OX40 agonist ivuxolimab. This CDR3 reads CASSQDWGLVGKLFF. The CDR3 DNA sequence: TGCGCCAGCAGCCAAGATTGGGGCTTGGTTGGAAAACTGTTTTTT.